The clone carrying this T cell receptor (beta chain) was observed at least ten times. Its antigen is as yet unknown. These data belong to a study of T-cell reconstitution after alpha-beta-depleted transplantation in children. As it was prepared, the TCRbeta library received unique molecular identifiers. TCRdb independently ran MiXCR on the PCR reads; one entry per CDR3 protein. The sample has around 450,000 distinct CDR3 sequences; around two fifths are singletons. CDR3 length: 12 amino acids. The V gene lost 1 base and the J gene lost 7 bases, with 6 bases spanning the gap. Regarding the study as a whole: Newly produced T cells mostly provided counts and TCRbeta diversity after one year, as hyperexpanded clones declined. TCRbeta diversity was high at day 60 in some patients (a result of surviving recipient T cells and thymic progenitors).

The receptor's source is a girl aged 2-10 years with aplastic anemia, due to receive a stem cell transplant. The J gene is TRBJ2-3, the V gene TRBV12-3 or TRBV12-4, with D hard to call. The input for sequencing was PBMCs, taken before TCRalphabeta/CD19-depleted stem cell transplant. CDR3 coding DNA: TGTGCCAGCAGTTTAGACACTTATACGCAGTATTTT. Translating gives CASSLDTYTQYF.